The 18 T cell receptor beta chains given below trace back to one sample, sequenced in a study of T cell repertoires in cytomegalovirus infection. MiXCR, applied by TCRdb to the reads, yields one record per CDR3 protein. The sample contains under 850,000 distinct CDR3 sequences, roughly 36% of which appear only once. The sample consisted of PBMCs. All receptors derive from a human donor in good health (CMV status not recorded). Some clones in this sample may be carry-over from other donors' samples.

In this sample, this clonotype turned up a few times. The CDR3 DNA reads TGTGCCAGTCAGGTGTACAATGAGCAGTTCTTC. It specifies CASQVYNEQFF. V usage is TRBV19 and J usage is TRBJ2-1; D is uncertain. The ends were cut back, 8 bases at V and 4 bases at J, with 6 bases in the middle. CDR1 LNHDA and CDR2 SQIVND come from the germline V gene (reference sequence). The CDR3 loop spans 11 amino acids.

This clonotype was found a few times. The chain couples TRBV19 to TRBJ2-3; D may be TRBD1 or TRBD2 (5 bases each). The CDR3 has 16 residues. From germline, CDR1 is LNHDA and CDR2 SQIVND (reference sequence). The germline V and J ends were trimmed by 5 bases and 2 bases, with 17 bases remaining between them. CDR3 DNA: TGTGCCAGTAGTGGGGGACCCACCCATCACACAGATACGCAGTATTTT. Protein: CASSGGPTHHTDTQYF.

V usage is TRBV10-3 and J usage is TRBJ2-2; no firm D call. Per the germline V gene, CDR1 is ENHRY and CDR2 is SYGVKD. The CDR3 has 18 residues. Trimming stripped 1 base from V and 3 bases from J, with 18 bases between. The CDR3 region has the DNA TGTGCCATCAGTGAGTTCCCCGACACTCGGTCGGACACCGGGGAGCTGTTTTTT. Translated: CAISEFPDTRSDTGELFF.

The CDR3 DNA reads TGTGCCAGCAGTTCGGGCCTAGCGGGGGTGGCAGATACGCAGTATTTT. Translation gives CASSSGLAGVADTQYF. This chain connects TRBV6-5 to TRBJ2-3; 10 bases are a match to TRBD2. CDR1 and CDR2 (germline): MNHEY, SVGAGI. This CDR3 has 16 amino acids. Unmatched junction bases numbered 8, after V lost 4 bases and J lost 4 bases.

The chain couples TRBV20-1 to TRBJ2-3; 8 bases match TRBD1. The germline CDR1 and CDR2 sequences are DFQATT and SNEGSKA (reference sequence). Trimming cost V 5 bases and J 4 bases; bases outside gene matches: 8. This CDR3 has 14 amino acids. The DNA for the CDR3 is TGCAGTGCTCTGCAGGGGGCCCACCCAGATACGCAGTATTTT. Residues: CSALQGAHPDTQYF.

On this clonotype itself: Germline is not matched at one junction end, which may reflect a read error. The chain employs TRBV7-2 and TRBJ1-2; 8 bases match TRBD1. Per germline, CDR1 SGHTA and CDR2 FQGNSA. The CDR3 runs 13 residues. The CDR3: CASTRQGSYGYNF. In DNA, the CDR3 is TGTGCCAGCACCCGACAGGGGTCATATGGCTACAACTTC.

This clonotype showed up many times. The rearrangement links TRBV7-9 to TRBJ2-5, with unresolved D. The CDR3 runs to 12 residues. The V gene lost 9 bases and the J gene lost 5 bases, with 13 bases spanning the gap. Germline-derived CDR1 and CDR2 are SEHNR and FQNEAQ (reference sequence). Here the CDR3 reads CASRPGEETQYF. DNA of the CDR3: TGTGCCAGTCGTCCTGGAGAGGAGACCCAGTACTTC.

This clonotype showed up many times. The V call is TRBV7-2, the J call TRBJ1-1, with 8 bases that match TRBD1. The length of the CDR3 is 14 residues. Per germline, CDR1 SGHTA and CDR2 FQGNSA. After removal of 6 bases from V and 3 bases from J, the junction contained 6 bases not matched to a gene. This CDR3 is CASRPGTGHTEAFF. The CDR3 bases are TGTGCCAGCAGGCCCGGGACAGGTCACACTGAAGCTTTCTTT.

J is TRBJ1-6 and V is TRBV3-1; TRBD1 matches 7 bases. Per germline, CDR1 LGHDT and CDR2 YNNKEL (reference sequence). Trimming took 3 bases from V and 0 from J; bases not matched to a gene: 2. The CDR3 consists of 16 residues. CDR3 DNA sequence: TGTGCCAGCAGCCACAGGGACAGCTCCTATAATTCACCCCTCCACTTT. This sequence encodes CASSHRDSSYNSPLHF.

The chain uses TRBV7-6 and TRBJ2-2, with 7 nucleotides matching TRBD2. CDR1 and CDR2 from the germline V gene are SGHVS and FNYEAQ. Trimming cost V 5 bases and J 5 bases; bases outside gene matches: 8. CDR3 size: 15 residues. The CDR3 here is CASSRVRESTGELFF. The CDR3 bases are TGTGCCAGCAGCCGCGTGCGGGAGAGTACCGGGGAGCTGTTTTTT.

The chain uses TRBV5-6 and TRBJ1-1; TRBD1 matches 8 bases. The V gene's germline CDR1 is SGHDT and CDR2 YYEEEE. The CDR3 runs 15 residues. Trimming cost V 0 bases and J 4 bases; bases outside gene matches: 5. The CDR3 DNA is TGTGCCAGCAGCTTGGTTGCCAGGGGGCCCACTGAAGCTTTCTTT. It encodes CASSLVARGPTEAFF.

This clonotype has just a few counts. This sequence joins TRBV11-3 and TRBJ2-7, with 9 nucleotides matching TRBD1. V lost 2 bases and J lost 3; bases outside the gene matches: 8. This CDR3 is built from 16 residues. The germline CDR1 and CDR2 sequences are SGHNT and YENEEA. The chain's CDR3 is CASSLPGQGLGYEQYF. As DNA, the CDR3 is TGTGCCAGCAGCTTACCGGGACAGGGCCTCGGCTACGAGCAGTACTTC.

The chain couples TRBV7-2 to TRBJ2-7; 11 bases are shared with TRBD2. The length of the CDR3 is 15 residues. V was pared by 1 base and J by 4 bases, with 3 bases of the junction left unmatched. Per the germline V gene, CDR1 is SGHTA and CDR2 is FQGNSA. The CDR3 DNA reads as TGTGCCAGCAGCTTAGGGACTAGCGGGCTTTACGAGCAGTACTTC. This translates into CASSLGTSGLYEQYF.

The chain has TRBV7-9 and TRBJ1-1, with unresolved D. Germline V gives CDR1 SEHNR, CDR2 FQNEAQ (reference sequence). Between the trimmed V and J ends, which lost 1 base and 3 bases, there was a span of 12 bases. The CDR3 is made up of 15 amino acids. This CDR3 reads CASSLGGLGDTEAFF. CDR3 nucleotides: TGTGCCAGCAGCTTAGGAGGTTTGGGCGACACTGAAGCTTTCTTT.

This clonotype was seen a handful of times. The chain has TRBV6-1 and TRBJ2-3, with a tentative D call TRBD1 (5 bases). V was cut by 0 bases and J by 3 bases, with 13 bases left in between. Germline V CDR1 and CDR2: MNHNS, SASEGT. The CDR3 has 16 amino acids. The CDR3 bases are TGTGCCAGCAGTGAAGCGGGGCAGGGTAGGACAGATACGCAGTATTTT. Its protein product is CASSEAGQGRTDTQYF.

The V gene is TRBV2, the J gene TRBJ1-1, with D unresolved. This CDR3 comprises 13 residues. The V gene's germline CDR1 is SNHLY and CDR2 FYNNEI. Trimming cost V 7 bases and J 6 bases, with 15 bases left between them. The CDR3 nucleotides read TGTGCCAGCAACCTTGGCGTGGGCGCTGAAGCTTTCTTT. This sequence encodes CASNLGVGAEAFF. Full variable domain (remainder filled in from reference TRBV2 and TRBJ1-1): EPEVTQTPSHQVTQMGQEVILRCVPISNHLYFYWYRQILGQKVEFLVSFYNNEISEKSEIFDDQFSVERPDGSNFTLKIRSTKLEDSAMYFCASNLGVGAEAFFGQGTRLTVV.

CDR3 sequence reads: CSARDLQSNEKLFF. CDR3 DNA sequence: TGCAGTGCTAGAGATCTACAGTCGAATGAAAAACTGTTTTTT. The V and J genes are TRBV20-1 and TRBJ1-4; D remains ambiguous. The CDR3 length is 14 residues. Deletions cut 0 bases from V and 5 bases from J, with 10 bases between. From germline, CDR1 is DFQATT and CDR2 SNEGSKA (reference sequence).

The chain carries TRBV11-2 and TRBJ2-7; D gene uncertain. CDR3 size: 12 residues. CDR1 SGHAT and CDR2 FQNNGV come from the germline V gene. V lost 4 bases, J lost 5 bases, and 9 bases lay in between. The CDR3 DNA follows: TGTGCCAGCAGCTACATCAGAGACGAGCAGTACTTC. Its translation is CASSYIRDEQYF. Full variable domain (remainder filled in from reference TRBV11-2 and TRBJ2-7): EAGVAQSPRYKIIEKRQSVAFWCNPISGHATLYWYQQILGQGPKLLIQFQNNGVVDDSQLPKDRFSAERLKGVDSTLKIQPAKLEDSAVYLCASSYIRDEQYFGPGTRLTVT.